This TCR beta chain is from a study of post-analysis software for immune sequencing data. The length of the CDR3 is 17 residues. Germline values: CDR1 MNHEY, CDR2 SVGEGT. Libraries were made from TCR beta cDNA, and they carried unique molecular identifiers. TCRdb re-called the PCR reads with MiXCR, one entry per CDR3 protein. The repertoire consists of approximately 730,000 distinct CDR3 sequences, with roughly 27% occurring once and the leading ten covering around 0.56%. With regard to this clonotype: Its antigen is undetermined. A read error may explain this, as a much larger clone is one base away.

Study results and caveats: Controls showed lower frequencies than patients for a few TRBV segments, and TRBV5-6, TRBV5-1 and TRBV20-1 were among these.

The sequencing sample was made of blood. The J gene is TRBJ2-1, the V gene TRBV6-2 or TRBV6-3; the match to TRBD2 covers 8 bases. The J call could be wrong; TRBJ2-7 is a better fit for the DNA end. The receptor's source is a girl aged 5-17 years with multiple sclerosis. For the CDR3, the DNA is TGTGCCAGCAGTTACTCGCCTACTAGCGGAGTATACAATGAGCAGTACTTC. Amino acid sequence: CASSYSPTSGVYNEQYF.